The present T cell receptor beta chain was sequenced within a study of shared clonotypes between healthy human individuals. Replicate PCRs from sorted subsets contained approximately 200 ng DNA, which is some 29,000 T cell genomes. Repertoires were generated with immunoSEQ multiplex PCR, while TCRdb's copy carries only in-frame clones and drops some. The sample lists 2,100,000 or so clones, more than 90% occurring once. Among the donors, all were Caucasian adults who lived in Nashville, Tennessee. The split of CD4+ cells yielded CD45RA+ naive and CD45RA-negative memory subsets. V lost 1 base to trimming and J lost 7 bases; unmatched junction nucleotides: 5. This CDR3 is built from 15 residues. Per germline, CDR1 SGDLS and CDR2 YYNGEE.

Sequenced material: naive CD4+ T cells sorted from blood. Subset in this sample: CD45RA+ positively selected. The source of this sequence is a man younger than 30 in good health. The V and J genes are TRBV9 and TRBJ2-1; TRBD2 matches at 10 bases. This chain's CDR3 is CASSVILAGQNEQFF. CDR3 nucleotide sequence: TGTGCCAGCAGCGTAATACTAGCGGGGCAAAATGAGCAGTTCTTC.